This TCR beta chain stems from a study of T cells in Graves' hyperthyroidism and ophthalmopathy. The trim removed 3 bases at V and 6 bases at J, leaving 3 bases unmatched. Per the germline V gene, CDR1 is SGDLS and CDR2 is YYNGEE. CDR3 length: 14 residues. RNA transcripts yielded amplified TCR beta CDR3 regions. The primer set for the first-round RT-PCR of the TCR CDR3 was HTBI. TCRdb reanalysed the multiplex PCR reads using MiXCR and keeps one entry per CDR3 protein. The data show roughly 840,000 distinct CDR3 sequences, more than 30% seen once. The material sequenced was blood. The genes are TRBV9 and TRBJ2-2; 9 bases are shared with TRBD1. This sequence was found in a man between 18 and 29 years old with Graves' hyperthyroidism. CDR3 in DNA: TGTGCCAGCAGCGCCGGGACAGGGCCCGGGGAGCTGTTTTTT. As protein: CASSAGTGPGELFF.